One sample yielded the 11 T cell receptor beta chains listed below, sequenced in a study of T cell responses to AZD1222 COVID-19 vaccine. Libraries were prepared by immunoSEQ multiplex PCR; TCRdb keeps only in-frame clonotypes and omits some of them. Of some 110,000 clones in the sample, over 75% were seen once. Sample: peripheral blood, taken on day 0 of AZD1222 vaccination. The receptor set was obtained from an adult in good health.

The rearrangement uses TRBV6-1 and TRBJ2-7; D unresolved. V was shortened by 4 bases and J by 3 bases, with 25 bases between the two germline ends. The CDR3 is 18 amino acids. The germline V gene has CDR1 MNHNS and CDR2 SASEGT. This CDR3 reads CASSAETPISMWDYEQYF. CDR3 coding DNA: TGTGCCAGCAGTGCGGAGACACCCATAAGTATGTGGGACTACGAGCAGTACTTC.

This sequence joins TRBV19 and TRBJ2-3; D not certain. Between the trimmed V and J ends, which lost 7 bases and 0 bases, there was a span of 17 bases. Germline V lookup: CDR1 LNHDA, CDR2 SQIVND (reference sequence). The CDR3 has 16 amino acids. The CDR3 coding sequence is TGTGCCAGTACCCGAAGGGCGGCAGCTAGCACAGATACGCAGTATTTT. The encoded protein is CASTRRAAASTDTQYF.

J is TRBJ1-2 and V is TRBV7-2; maybe TRBD1 (6 bases). Germline lookup yields CDR1 SGHTA and CDR2 FQGNSA. The CDR3 totals 13 residues. V shed 2 bases and J shed 11 bases, with 15 bases lying between them. The CDR3 sequence is CASSLPGTTGYTF. DNA of the CDR3: TGTGCCAGCAGCTTACCTGGAACAACAGGGTACACCTTC.

The chain employs TRBV4-3 and TRBJ2-3; TRBD2 might be the D (5 bases). V lost 0 bases to trimming and J lost 2 bases, with 6 bases between them. Germline loops: CDR1 LGHNA, CDR2 YSLEER. CDR3 length: 14 amino acids. The CDR3: CASSQDGNTDTQYF. The CDR3 DNA follows: TGCGCCAGCAGCCAAGACGGGAACACAGATACGCAGTATTTT.

For this clone: This sample also contains other DNA sequences that code for the same CDR3. This chain links TRBV2 with TRBJ1-5; D is perhaps TRBD1 (5 bases). The germline gives CDR1 SNHLY, CDR2 FYNNEI. Trimming took off 3 bases at V and 5 bases at J, with 8 bases between the two ends. The CDR3 covers 13 residues. The CDR3 DNA reads as TGTGCCAGCAGTGACAGGGTATATCAGCCCCAGCATTTT. Translation gives CASSDRVYQPQHF.

This clone was seen a single time. The CDR3 protein is CASSKARGGSSYEQYF. CDR3 DNA: TGTGCCAGCAGCAAAGCGAGGGGCGGGAGCTCCTACGAGCAGTACTTC. The chain carries TRBV21-1 and TRBJ2-7; the table's D gene call, TRBD2, was not cross checked with the DNA. TRBV21-1 is a recognized pseudogene. The CDR3 contains 16 residues.

This chain connects TRBV6-5 to TRBJ1-5, with 10 bases lining up with TRBD1. Germline trimming cut 5 bases from V and 2 bases from J; bases unmatched to any gene: 3. The CDR3 is 15 residues long. CDR1 MNHEY and CDR2 SVGAGI come from the germline V gene. CDR3 sequence reads: CASSPTGGGNQPQHF. Here the CDR3 DNA reads TGTGCCAGCAGTCCGACAGGGGGCGGCAATCAGCCCCAGCATTTT.

This clone was detected a few times. The chain is built from TRBV30 and TRBJ1-3; D uncertain. CDR1 and CDR2 (germline): GTSNPN, SVGIG (reference sequence). V was shortened by 1 base and J by 5 bases, with 0 bases between the two germline ends. CDR3 size: 10 residues. The CDR3 DNA follows: TGTGCCTGGAGTGGAAACACCATATATTTT. Amino acid sequence: CAWSGNTIYF.

V usage is TRBV19 and J usage is TRBJ1-6; 7 bases match TRBD1. J gave up 7 bases and V 10 bases, and 13 bases lay outside the gene matches. This CDR3 contains 15 residues. In germline, CDR1 is LNHDA, CDR2 SQIVND (reference sequence). CDR3 in amino acids: CATWFEGAKNSPLHF. Here the CDR3 DNA reads TGTGCCACCTGGTTTGAGGGGGCCAAAAATTCACCCCTCCACTTT.

The chain is built from TRBV11-2 and TRBJ1-1; D unclear. The germline V and J ends were trimmed by 5 bases and 10 bases, with 20 bases remaining between them. CDR3 size: 14 residues. Germline V gene sequence: CDR1 SGHAT, CDR2 FQNNGV. The CDR3 sequence: CASSHTSGPWRAFF. DNA of the CDR3: TGTGCCAGCAGCCACACATCTGGCCCCTGGCGAGCTTTCTTT.

The chain employs TRBV25-1 and TRBJ1-5, with a weak D call TRBD1 (5 bases). V was pared by 2 bases and J by 6 bases, with 11 bases between. This CDR3 is 14 amino acids long. Germline CDR1 is MGHDK and CDR2 is SYGVNS. CDR3 in DNA: TGTGCCAGCAGTGAAGTGGGGGGGAGTCAGCCCCAGCATTTT. Translating it yields CASSEVGGSQPQHF. Variable domain in full (rest from reference TRBV25-1 and TRBJ1-5): EADIYQTPRYLVIGTGKKITLECSQTMGHDKMYWYQQDPGMELHLIHYSYGVNSTEKGDLSSESTVSRIRTEHFPLTLESARPSHTSQYLCASSEVGGSQPQHFGDGTRLSIL.